Listed here are 29 T cell receptor beta chains from one sample, sequenced in a study of blood T cell repertoires in COVID-19. The table came from immunoSEQ multiplex PCR; TCRdb's copy has only in-frame clones and leaves some out. The sample lists some 93,000 clones; about 80% were seen once. Sample: peripheral blood. The receptors come from a man in his sixties or seventies with acute or convalescent COVID-19.

This clone was picked up one time. V usage is TRBV27 and J usage is TRBJ1-4; 8 bases line up with TRBD1. The germline V gene encodes CDR1 MNHEY and CDR2 SMNVEV (reference sequence). V was pared by 3 bases and J by 7 bases, with 13 bases of the junction left unmatched. The CDR3 loop spans 17 amino acids. Here the CDR3 DNA reads TGTGCCAGCAGTTTCCGGACAGGGCCCGGTGGGAGTGAAAAACTGTTTTTT. Its translation is CASSFRTGPGGSEKLFF.

This clone was counted ten times or more. The CDR3 DNA reads as TGTGCCAGCAGCAAAATTTTGGGGACAGGAATTTACCCCTCGAGGGGCTATAATTCACCCCTCCACTTT. Its translation: CASSKILGTGIYPSRGYNSPLHF. The chain links TRBV21-1 to TRBJ1-6; the table's D call TRBD1 went unverified against the DNA. TRBV21-1 is a pseudogene segment. This CDR3 is 23 amino acids long.

This sequence joins TRBV27 and TRBJ2-3; 7 nucleotides line up with TRBD2. After removal of 6 bases from V and 2 bases from J, the junction contained 14 bases not matched to a gene. The CDR3 loop spans 17 amino acids. The germline V gene has CDR1 MNHEY and CDR2 SMNVEV (reference sequence). CDR3 protein: CASSPRGSLRHTDTQYF. CDR3 DNA sequence: TGTGCCAGCAGCCCTCGCGGGAGCCTAAGACACACAGATACGCAGTATTTT.

The J gene is TRBJ1-2, the V gene TRBV3-1 (or the pseudogene TRBV3-2), with a weak D call TRBD1 (5 bases). The CDR3 runs 14 residues. Looked up from germline, CDR1 is LGHDT and CDR2 is YNNKEL (reference sequence). The germline V and J ends were trimmed by 2 bases and 5 bases, with 12 bases remaining between them. The CDR3 DNA reads as TGTGCCAGCAGCCAATTGCCGGACACTTATGGCTACACCTTC. Amino acid sequence: CASSQLPDTYGYTF.

The V call is TRBV23-1, the J call TRBJ1-5, with TRBD1 matching over 7 bases. TRBV23-1 is treated as an ORF (open reading frame) with a function not yet certain. The CDR3 is 17 amino acids. Trimming removed 0 bases from V and 3 bases from J; junction bases left unmatched: 8. The CDR3 region has the DNA TGCGCCAGCAGTCAATCCGTGACAGGGTTTGACAATCAGCCCCAGCATTTT. This codes for CASSQSVTGFDNQPQHF.

The rearrangement links TRBV7-9 to TRBJ2-2; perhaps TRBD2 as D (6 bases). Trimming left V 2 bases short and J 6 bases short, with 13 bases between. The length of the CDR3 is 15 residues. In germline, CDR1 is SEHNR, CDR2 FQNEAQ (reference sequence). The CDR3 DNA follows: TGTGCCAGCAGCTTAAGGCGGGGACGAGCCGGGGAGCTGTTTTTT. This translates into CASSLRRGRAGELFF.

The V and J genes are TRBV4-3 and TRBJ2-1, with 10 bases fitting TRBD1. This CDR3 comprises 15 residues. The germline CDR1 and CDR2 sequences are LGHNA and YSLEER. V lost 0 bases, J lost 8 bases, and 4 bases stayed unmatched. This chain's CDR3 is CASSQDGTGVDEQFF. The CDR3 DNA follows: TGCGCCAGCAGCCAAGATGGGACAGGGGTCGATGAGCAGTTCTTC.

The chain has TRBV2 and TRBJ1-2; 8 bases are a match to TRBD1. Trimming took 6 bases from V and 7 from J; bases not matched to a gene: 7. Germline V gene data show CDR1 as SNHLY and CDR2 as FYNNEI. The CDR3 has 13 residues. CDR3 region: CASRDGQGLGYTF. For the CDR3, the DNA is TGTGCCAGCAGGGACGGACAGGGTCTTGGCTACACCTTC. Filled out from reference TRBV2 and TRBJ1-2, the complete variable domain reads EPEVTQTPSHQVTQMGQEVILRCVPISNHLYFYWYRQILGQKVEFLVSFYNNEISEKSEIFDDQFSVERPDGSNFTLKIRSTKLEDSAMYFCASRDGQGLGYTFGSGTRLTVV.

The rearrangement links TRBV2 to TRBJ1-5; D is unresolved. V was cut by 7 bases and J by 3 bases, with 13 bases left in between. CDR1 SNHLY and CDR2 FYNNEI come from the germline V gene. The CDR3 spans 14 residues. This chain's CDR3 is CASKEGLNNQPQHF. The CDR3 DNA reads TGTGCCAGCAAGGAGGGCCTGAACAATCAGCCCCAGCATTTT.

This clone appeared a few times. The same CDR3 arises from other DNA sequences in this sample as well. This chain uses TRBV18 with TRBJ1-1; D remains ambiguous. Trimming removed 3 bases at V and 5 bases at J, with 16 bases between. There are 15 residues in the CDR3. From germline, CDR1 is KGHSH and CDR2 LQKENI. The CDR3 reads CASSPEAGGRTEAFF. The CDR3 DNA reads as TGTGCCAGCTCACCCGAGGCCGGAGGTAGGACTGAAGCTTTCTTT.

The gene calls are TRBV12-3 or TRBV12-4 and TRBJ1-5, with no clear D. Trimming shortened V by 5 bases and J by 4 bases, and 9 bases separated the two germline ends. This CDR3 is built from 13 residues. The CDR3 nucleotides read TGTGCCAGCAGTGCCCAAGAGAATCAGCCCCAGCATTTT. It is translated as CASSAQENQPQHF.

This clone showed up just a few times. V and J are TRBV6-6 and TRBJ1-1, with TRBD1 identical over 9 bases. Germline V CDR1 and CDR2: MNHNY, SVGAGI (reference sequence). The CDR3 extends over 15 amino acids. The V gene end was trimmed by 2 bases and the J gene end by 8 bases; junction bases not matched to a gene: 9. Here the CDR3 reads CASSYPGQGRSEAFF. CDR3 DNA: TGTGCCAGCAGTTACCCGGGACAGGGTCGATCGGAAGCTTTCTTT.

The V call is TRBV4-3, the J call TRBJ2-2; D is possibly TRBD2 (5 bases). Germline values: CDR1 LGHNA, CDR2 YSLEER. The CDR3 is made up of 16 amino acids. V was cut by 4 bases and J by 6 bases, with 18 bases left in between. The CDR3 protein is CASSLGRAENAGELFF. As DNA, the CDR3 is TGCGCCAGCAGCCTTGGGCGAGCGGAAAATGCCGGGGAGCTGTTTTTT.

The rearrangement links TRBV9 to TRBJ2-1; 11 bases are a match to TRBD2. Germline V lookup: CDR1 SGDLS, CDR2 YYNGEE. The CDR3 consists of 16 residues. V trimming: 0 bases; J trimming: 5 bases; junction bases outside the gene matches: 4. The CDR3 protein is CASSVAVTSGNNEQFF. CDR3 DNA sequence: TGTGCCAGCAGCGTAGCCGTGACTAGCGGGAACAATGAGCAGTTCTTC. Using reference TRBV9 and TRBJ2-1 for the parts outside the CDR3, the full variable domain is DSGVTQTPKHLITATGQRVTLRCSPRSGDLSVYWYQQSLDQGLQFLIQYYNGEERAKGNILERFSAQQFPDLHSELNLSSLELGDSALYFCASSVAVTSGNNEQFFGPGTRLTVL.

The J gene is TRBJ2-5, the V gene TRBV24-1; 7 positions match TRBD2. The CDR3 consists of 19 residues. V dropped 0 bases and J dropped 3; count of bases not matched to a gene: 15. Germline CDR1 KGHDR, CDR2 SFDVKD. As DNA, the CDR3 is TGTGCCACCAGTGATTTGACGAAAGGCCCGGGAGGCAGGAAAGAGACCCAGTACTTC. This translates into CATSDLTKGPGGRKETQYF.

The chain combines TRBV28 with TRBJ1-2; 7 positions match TRBD1. CDR1 and CDR2 from the germline V gene are MDHEN and SYDVKM. Germline trimming cut 7 bases from V and 0 bases from J; bases unmatched to any gene: 11. The CDR3 sequence is 16 residues long. The CDR3 is CASTYGGTATNYGYTF. Written as DNA, the CDR3 is TGTGCCAGCACTTATGGGGGGACAGCTACTAACTATGGCTACACCTTC.

The chain is built from TRBV5-8 and TRBJ1-5; possible D gene TRBD1, 5 bases. Germline CDR1 reads SGHTS; CDR2 reads YDEGEE. This CDR3 has 13 amino acids. The ends were cut back, 5 bases at V and 3 bases at J, with 9 bases in the middle. The CDR3 loop reads CASRTVTNQPQHF. CDR3 DNA sequence: TGTGCCAGCAGGACAGTGACCAATCAGCCCCAGCATTTT. The whole variable domain, filled in from reference TRBV5-8 and TRBJ1-5, reads EAGVTQSPTHLIKTRGQQATLRCSPISGHTSVYWYQQALGLGLQFLLWYDEGEERNRGNFPPRFSGRQFPNYSSELNVNALELEDSALYLCASRTVTNQPQHFGDGTRLSIL.

The gene calls are TRBV6-6 and TRBJ2-3; TRBD2 matches 7 bases. The CDR3 is 13 amino acids. The junction had 3 bases not matched to a gene; V was cut back by 6 bases and J by 3 bases. Germline V gives CDR1 MNHNY, CDR2 SVGAGI (reference sequence). CDR3 residues: CASSLADTDTQYF. In nucleotides, the CDR3 is TGTGCCAGCAGCCTAGCGGATACAGATACGCAGTATTTT.

The chain links TRBV6-6 to TRBJ2-2; TRBD1 is a possible D gene (6 bases). This CDR3 has 15 residues. The ends were cut back, 5 bases at V and 1 base at J, with 11 bases in the middle. CDR1 is MNHNY, CDR2 SVGAGI, per germline (reference sequence). Here the CDR3 DNA reads TGTGCCAGCAGTGGGTGGGGACAGAACACCGGGGAGCTGTTTTTT. Encoded protein: CASSGWGQNTGELFF.

This chain links TRBV5-1 with TRBJ1-1; D gene unclear. Trimming took off 0 bases at V and 4 bases at J, with 16 bases between the two ends. Germline assignment: CDR1 SGHRS and CDR2 YFSETQ. The CDR3 runs to 16 residues. The CDR3 DNA follows: TGCGCCAGCAGCTTGGAGCCGGGAAAGCGCATCACTGAAGCTTTCTTT. Translating it yields CASSLEPGKRITEAFF.

The chain links TRBV6-5 to TRBJ1-1; the match to TRBD1 covers 9 bases. This CDR3 has 13 amino acids. CDR1 is MNHEY, CDR2 SVGAGI, per germline. V was clipped by 8 bases and J by 4 bases; unmatched bases: 5. CDR3 in amino acids: CASWRDRATEAFF. CDR3 coding DNA: TGTGCCAGCTGGCGGGACAGGGCCACTGAAGCTTTCTTT.

The V gene is TRBV6-2 or TRBV6-3, the J gene TRBJ2-1; 7 bases are a match to TRBD2. CDR3 length: 18 residues. Germline V gene lookup returns CDR1 MNHEY and CDR2 SVGEGT. J gave up 7 bases and V 0 bases, and 15 bases lay outside the gene matches. CDR3 sequence: CASSYSTDFLRERNEQFF. DNA for the CDR3: TGTGCCAGCAGTTACTCGACCGATTTTCTGCGGGAGAGGAATGAGCAGTTCTTC.

The V call is TRBV14, the J call TRBJ2-7, with 7 positions matching TRBD1. The germline V gene has CDR1 SGHDN and CDR2 FVKESK. The CDR3 length is 13 residues. Unmatched junction bases numbered 4, after V lost 4 bases and J lost 4 bases. The CDR3 nucleotides are TGTGCCAGCAGCCCACAGGGGTATTACGAGCAGTACTTC. Protein product: CASSPQGYYEQYF.

This clone was found once. The rearrangement uses TRBV4-3 and TRBJ2-1; a weak D match, TRBD2 (5 bases). Germline CDR1 and CDR2: LGHNA and YSLEER. The CDR3 runs to 15 residues. Trimming shortened V by 4 bases and J by 3 bases, and 13 bases separated the two germline ends. The CDR3 DNA follows: TGCGCCAGCAGCCCCCAACCCGGGGTCTACAATGAGCAGTTCTTC. Encoded protein: CASSPQPGVYNEQFF.

The chain is built from TRBV28 and TRBJ1-5, with TRBD1 as a possible D gene (6 bases). The CDR3 has 15 residues. Trimming took 3 bases from V and 7 from J, leaving 16 bases between them. CDR1 and CDR2 (germline): MDHEN, SYDVKM. The CDR3: CASSLGAQSIQPQHF. The CDR3 DNA is TGTGCCAGCAGTTTGGGGGCACAGTCGATCCAGCCCCAGCATTTT.

This sequence joins TRBV7-2 and TRBJ1-5; the D gene is possibly TRBD1 (5 bases). CDR3 size: 13 residues. V gave up 1 base and J gave up 6 bases, with 7 bases separating them. CDR1 SGHTA and CDR2 FQGNSA come from the germline V gene. The DNA for the CDR3 is TGTGCCAGCAGCTTAGATAGGGGTCAGCCCCAGCATTTT. This translates into CASSLDRGQPQHF.

The chain uses TRBV6-6 and TRBJ1-2; perhaps TRBD1 as D (5 bases). The CDR3 totals 12 residues. Germline assignment: CDR1 MNHNY and CDR2 SVGAGI (reference sequence). Trimming removed 6 bases at V and 2 bases at J, with 7 bases between. The CDR3 loop is CASRTANYGYTF. CDR3 nucleotides: TGTGCCAGCAGGACAGCGAACTATGGCTACACCTTC.

The V and J genes are TRBV29-1 and TRBJ2-2; 7 nucleotides line up with TRBD2. The germline gives CDR1 SQVTM, CDR2 ANQGSEA. Trimming at V came to 5 bases and at J to 1 base, leaving 10 bases not matched to a gene. CDR3 length equals 16 residues. The CDR3 loop reads CSVIRAGDLNTGELFF. The DNA of the CDR3 is TGCAGCGTTATTCGGGCGGGGGACTTGAACACCGGGGAGCTGTTTTTT.

The gene calls are TRBV24-1 and TRBJ2-2, with unresolved D. V was shortened by 3 bases and J by 3 bases, with 10 bases between the two germline ends. The CDR3 has 15 residues. Germline loops: CDR1 KGHDR, CDR2 SFDVKD. This CDR3 is CATSDGHLDTGELFF. The CDR3 nucleotides are TGTGCCACCAGTGATGGGCACCTCGACACCGGGGAGCTGTTTTTT.